One T cell receptor beta chain is described in this entry. Method: immunoSEQ multiplex PCR; TCRdb's copy keeps in-frame clones and lacks some. The sample yields fewer than 150,000 clones, around 90% seen once. This sample was taken from a study of blood T cell repertoires in COVID-19. The CDR3 is made up of 15 amino acids. Germline CDR1 is MNHEY and CDR2 is SMNVEV (reference sequence). V was pared by 4 bases and J by 6 bases, with 8 bases of the junction left unmatched. Enrolment of Seattle patients took place during active infection, and they were followed longitudinally. The source of this sequence is a woman in her sixties or seventies with COVID-19, enrolled during active disease. The chain links TRBV27 to TRBJ1-4, with 7 nucleotides matching TRBD1. Sequenced: peripheral blood. The CDR3 DNA reads as TGTGCCAGCAGTTACCCGACAGGGACGGATGAAAAACTGTTTTTT. This gives the protein CASSYPTGTDEKLFF.